This T cell receptor beta chain was sequenced for a study of T cells in women clearing cervical HPV infection. Study information: No precancer developed; the control's incident HPV16 infection cleared within 12 months. General study results and limits: Cases carried less TRBV6-7 than controls: roughly 0.12% versus 0.17%. CIN3+ cases had significantly higher TCR richness than controls; evenness did not differ.

Prevalent HPV16 infections were excluded; only incident single HPV16 infections included. The CDR3 loop spans 17 amino acids. The ends lost 8 bases at V and 6 bases at J; junction bases unmatched: 12. Per germline, CDR1 LNHDA and CDR2 SQIVND (reference sequence). Profiling relied on immunoSEQ multiplex PCR, and the TCRdb table lists in-frame clones only, not all of them. The table lists approximately 44,000 clones. About this clone: Antigen unknown. Read data end 3 residues before the CDR3 end; the end is taken from the germline J gene.

The sequencing input was blood buffy coat. This clonotype was sampled from a woman between 18 and 70 years old with a cervical HPV16 infection that either progressed to CIN3+ or cleared (not recorded which). The chain joins TRBV19 to TRBJ2-1; 14 bases agree with TRBD2. CDR3 sequence: CASQGHETSGRGNEQFF. The sequenced part of the CDR3 DNA is TGTGCCAGTCAAGGACACGAGACTAGCGGGAGGGGCAATGAG.